This T cell receptor (beta chain) appears in the sequencing data of a study of T-cell reconstitution after alpha-beta-depleted transplantation in children. This CDR3 contains 17 residues. CDR1 is SGHVS, CDR2 FQNEAQ, per germline. V lost 4 bases and J lost 5; bases outside the gene matches: 7. Unique molecular identifiers were built into the TCRbeta library. TCRdb passed the PCR reads through MiXCR, listing each CDR3 protein once. The repertoire includes approximately 490,000 distinct CDR3 sequences, 12% of them detected once, and about 5.6% sits in the top ten. This specimen was PBMCs from the stem cell graft donor, taken from the stem cell graft. This receptor was identified in a human donor who donated a stem cell graft to a child with combined immunodeficiency. The J gene is TRBJ2-5, the V gene TRBV7-8, with 16 nucleotides matching TRBD2. The CDR3 sequence is CASSSGLAGGPGETQYF. The DNA of the CDR3 is TGTGCCAGCAGCTCGGGACTAGCGGGGGGGCCTGGGGAGACCCAGTACTTC.